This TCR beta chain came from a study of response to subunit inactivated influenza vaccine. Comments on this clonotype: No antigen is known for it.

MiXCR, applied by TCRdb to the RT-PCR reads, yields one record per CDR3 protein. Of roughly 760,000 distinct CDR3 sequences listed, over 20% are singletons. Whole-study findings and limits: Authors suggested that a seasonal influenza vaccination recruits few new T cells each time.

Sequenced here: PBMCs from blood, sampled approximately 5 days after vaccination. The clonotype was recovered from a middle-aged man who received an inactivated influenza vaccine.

The CDR3 region is CASSDRASSYEQYF. CDR3 DNA sequence: TGTGCCAGCAGTGACAGGGCAAGCTCCTACGAGCAGTACTTC. V and J are TRBV28 and TRBJ2-7; 7 bases match TRBD1. The germline V gene has CDR1 MDHEN and CDR2 SYDVKM. V gave up 5 bases and J gave up 0 bases; unmatched junction bases: 4. The CDR3 is 14 residues long.